The 20 T cell receptor beta chains listed next were all sequenced from one sample in a study of identical twins. MiXCR, applied by TCRdb to the 5' RACE reads, yields one record per CDR3 protein. This sample has about 570,000 distinct CDR3 sequences, with more than 9% found just once. These data are also associated with another study on yellow fever vaccine responses in identical twins.

Specimen: PBMCs. These TCRs come from a woman under 30 in good health.

This clonotype was observed many times. The chain has TRBV29-1 and TRBJ2-2; 12 bases are a match to TRBD1. V lost 6 bases, J lost 6 bases, and 14 bases stayed unmatched. The CDR3 extends over 17 amino acids. Germline-derived CDR1 and CDR2 are SQVTM and ANQGSEA. CDR3 residues: CSVRSEPGQGAPGELFF. CDR3 DNA: TGCAGCGTACGATCGGAGCCGGGACAGGGGGCCCCCGGGGAGCTGTTTTTT.

This clonotype was seen more than once but under ten times. The CDR3 nucleotides are TGTGCCTGCGGTCAAGGACAAGCCGGCGAGCAGTACTTC. It specifies CACGQGQAGEQYF. The chain joins TRBV19 to TRBJ2-7, with D possibly being TRBD1 (5 bases). Germline V gives CDR1 LNHDA, CDR2 SQIVND (reference sequence). The CDR3 covers 13 residues. Trimming took off 11 bases at V and 6 bases at J, with 20 bases between the two ends.

This clonotype was counted many times. J is TRBJ1-1 and V is TRBV4-3; tentative D call: TRBD1 (5 bases). The germline CDR1 and CDR2 sequences are LGHNA and YSLEER. V lost 0 bases, J lost 2 bases, and 10 bases lay in between. The CDR3 runs 15 residues. The CDR3: CASSQDPQGNTEAFF. The CDR3 nucleotides read TGCGCCAGCAGCCAAGATCCGCAGGGAAACACTGAAGCTTTCTTT.

Many counts were recorded for this clonotype. Written as DNA, the CDR3 is TGTGCCAGCAGTGCGTCTAGAGATACGCAGTATTTT. Translated, it gives CASSASRDTQYF. The V call is TRBV12-3 or TRBV12-4, the J call TRBJ2-3; no clear D gene. The length of the CDR3 is 12 residues. The germline V and J ends were trimmed by 5 bases and 5 bases, with 8 bases remaining between them.

This clonotype was found many times. This chain joins TRBV20-1 and TRBJ2-6, with 9 bases fitting TRBD1. From germline, CDR1 is DFQATT and CDR2 SNEGSKA (reference sequence). V shed 1 base and J 2 bases; nucleotides not matched to a gene: 0. This CDR3 has 15 amino acids. The CDR3 nucleotides read TGCAGTGCTAGAGGGACAGGGGCTGGGGCCAACGTCCTGACTTTC. Protein: CSARGTGAGANVLTF.

The chain joins TRBV7-9 to TRBJ2-5; D not resolved. CDR1 is SEHNR and CDR2 is FQNEAQ in the germline V gene (reference sequence). The CDR3 covers 16 residues. Trimming took 6 bases from V and 2 from J, leaving 19 bases between them. The CDR3 DNA reads TGTGCCAGCAGACCCTCTCCAGCCATGTTACAAGAGACCCAGTACTTC. It yields the protein CASRPSPAMLQETQYF.

This clonotype has a handful of counts. The chain carries TRBV4-3 and TRBJ2-1, with 8 bases that match TRBD1. There are 17 residues in the CDR3. Germline lookup yields CDR1 LGHNA and CDR2 YSLEER. V dropped 0 bases and J dropped 2; count of bases not matched to a gene: 6. The CDR3 DNA sequence: TGCGCCAGCAGCCAAGATCGAGCGACAGGGGCCTACAATGAGCAGTTCTTC. This translates into CASSQDRATGAYNEQFF.

This clonotype was counted once. CDR3 protein: CSARSLAGVYEQYF. In DNA form, the CDR3 reads TGCAGTGCTAGATCCCTAGCGGGAGTCTACGAGCAGTACTTC. The gene calls are TRBV20-1 and TRBJ2-7, with 10 bases aligning to TRBD2. Germline-derived CDR1 and CDR2 are DFQATT and SNEGSKA (reference sequence). The CDR3 covers 14 residues. Germline trimming cut 2 bases from V and 3 bases from J; bases unmatched to any gene: 4.

This clonotype has just a few counts. V is TRBV5-1 and J is TRBJ2-3; D could derive from TRBD1 or TRBD2 (6 bases each). Looked up from germline, CDR1 is SGHRS and CDR2 is YFSETQ. The CDR3 is 18 residues long. Trimming took 4 bases from V and 4 from J, leaving 25 bases between them. DNA for the CDR3: TGCGCCAGCAGCCCTAAGGGAGCTGGGGGGCTCCCTCCAGATACGCAGTATTTT. Translation gives CASSPKGAGGLPPDTQYF. Complete variable domain (other parts from reference TRBV5-1 and TRBJ2-3): KAGVTQTPRYLIKTRGQQVTLSCSPISGHRSVSWYQQTPGQGLQFLFEYFSETQRNKGNFPGRFSGRQFSNSRSEMNVSTLELGDSALYLCASSPKGAGGLPPDTQYFGPGTRLTVL.

The chain employs TRBV27 and TRBJ1-6; 8 positions match TRBD1. V was pared by 3 bases and J by 7 bases, with 11 bases of the junction left unmatched. The CDR3 spans 17 residues. Germline-derived CDR1 and CDR2 are MNHEY and SMNVEV (reference sequence). CDR3 nucleotides: TGTGCCAGCAGTTTCAACCCGACAGGGGCGAGCAATTCACCCCTCCACTTT. The encoded protein is CASSFNPTGASNSPLHF.

The chain links TRBV20-1 to TRBJ2-5; D is ambiguous. The germline V gene has CDR1 DFQATT and CDR2 SNEGSKA (reference sequence). V was trimmed by 2 bases and J by 3 bases, leaving 10 bases between them. The CDR3 length is 13 residues. The CDR3 reads CSARLQIKETQYF. In DNA form, the CDR3 reads TGCAGTGCTAGACTACAGATAAAAGAGACCCAGTACTTC.

This clonotype was seen more than once but under ten times. The V and J genes are TRBV3-1 and TRBJ2-7, with D tentatively TRBD1 or TRBD2 (5 bases each). This CDR3 region has 14 residues. V was trimmed by 4 bases and J by 3 bases, leaving 13 bases between them. CDR1 is LGHDT and CDR2 is YNNKEL in the germline V gene (reference sequence). CDR3: CASSRDGRGYEQYF. CDR3 nucleotides: TGTGCCAGCAGCCGGGACGGCCGGGGCTACGAGCAGTACTTC.

This clonotype was detected many times. The genes are TRBV29-1 and TRBJ2-7; no clear D. The CDR3 sequence is 15 residues long. Germline lookup yields CDR1 SQVTM and CDR2 ANQGSEA. V lost 5 bases to trimming and J lost 0 bases, with 17 bases between them. The CDR3 bases are TGCAGCGTTTTTACATCGATGAAAAGCTCCTACGAGCAGTACTTC. It is translated as CSVFTSMKSSYEQYF.

This clonotype was seen a handful of times. The gene calls are TRBV12-3 or TRBV12-4 and TRBJ2-1; TRBD1 agrees at 9 bases. The CDR3 covers 16 residues. With V trimmed by 8 bases and J by 2 bases, 10 bases remained unmatched. In DNA form, the CDR3 reads TGTGCCAGCGTATTATCCGGGACAGGGACCTACAATGAGCAGTTCTTC. Protein sequence: CASVLSGTGTYNEQFF.

This clonotype came up many times. V usage is TRBV20-1 and J usage is TRBJ1-1; 9 bases align to TRBD1. The CDR3 is 12 residues long. V gave up 6 bases and J gave up 5 bases; unmatched junction bases: 4. CDR1 and CDR2 (germline): DFQATT, SNEGSKA (reference sequence). The DNA of the CDR3 is TGCAGTGCCAGGGACAGGGTAACTGAAGCTTTCTTT. Translating gives CSARDRVTEAFF.

A few counts support this clonotype. V gene TRBV5-1 combines with J gene TRBJ2-7; the match to TRBD2 covers 8 bases. V lost 0 bases and J lost 4; bases outside the gene matches: 6. In germline, CDR1 is SGHRS, CDR2 YFSETQ. The CDR3 runs to 15 residues. Here the CDR3 reads CASSLDSGTGYEQYF. In DNA, the CDR3 is TGCGCCAGCAGCTTGGATAGCGGGACCGGTTACGAGCAGTACTTC.

The chain links TRBV5-1 to TRBJ2-3, with D uncertain. Trimming shortened V by 0 bases and J by 4 bases, and 12 bases separated the two germline ends. This CDR3 region has 15 residues. The germline CDR1 and CDR2 sequences are SGHRS and YFSETQ. The chain's CDR3 is CASSLETLAADTQYF. The CDR3 bases are TGCGCCAGCAGCTTGGAAACCCTCGCGGCAGATACGCAGTATTTT.

This chain's CDR3 is CSARGSDSLDEQFF. DNA of the CDR3: TGCAGTGCTAGAGGGTCCGACTCATTGGATGAGCAGTTCTTC. The rearrangement joins TRBV20-1 to TRBJ2-1; D remains unclear. CDR1 and CDR2 from the germline V gene are DFQATT and SNEGSKA (reference sequence). V lost 1 base and J 8 bases, leaving 15 bases between the germline ends. CDR3 size: 14 residues.

In this sample, this clonotype turned up a few times. The gene calls are TRBV28 and TRBJ2-1; TRBD2 matches 16 bases. CDR1 MDHEN and CDR2 SYDVKM come from the germline V gene. The V and J ends lost 2 bases and 3 bases, in that order; junction bases with no gene match: 7. This CDR3 has 19 residues. The CDR3 spells CASSLPLGTSGRVYNEQFF. The CDR3 DNA follows: TGTGCCAGCAGTTTACCCCTCGGGACTAGCGGGAGGGTCTACAATGAGCAGTTCTTC.

The sample holds a few counts of this clonotype. The rearrangement joins TRBV20-1 to TRBJ2-5; TRBD2 matches 9 bases. Germline-derived CDR1 and CDR2 are DFQATT and SNEGSKA (reference sequence). The CDR3 loop spans 14 amino acids. Germline trimming cut 5 bases from V and 5 bases from J; bases unmatched to any gene: 9. The CDR3 is CSAWASGIGETQYF. The CDR3 coding sequence is TGCAGTGCTTGGGCTAGCGGGATCGGGGAGACCCAGTACTTC.